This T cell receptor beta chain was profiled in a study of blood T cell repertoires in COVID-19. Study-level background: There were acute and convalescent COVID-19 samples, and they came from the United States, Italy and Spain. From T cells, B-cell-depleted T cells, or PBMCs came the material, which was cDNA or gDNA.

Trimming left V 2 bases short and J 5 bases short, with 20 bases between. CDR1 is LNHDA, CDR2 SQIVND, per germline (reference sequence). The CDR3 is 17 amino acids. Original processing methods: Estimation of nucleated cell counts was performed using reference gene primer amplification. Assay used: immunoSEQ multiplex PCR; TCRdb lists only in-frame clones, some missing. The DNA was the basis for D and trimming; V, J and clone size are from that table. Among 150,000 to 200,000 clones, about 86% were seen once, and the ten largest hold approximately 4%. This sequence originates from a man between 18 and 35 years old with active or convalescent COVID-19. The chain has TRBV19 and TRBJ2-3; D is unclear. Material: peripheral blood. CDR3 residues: CASSIRFLAGSGDTQYF. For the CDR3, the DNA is TGTGCCAGTAGTATAAGATTTCTGGCAGGCTCTGGAGATACGCAGTATTTT.